This T cell receptor beta chain was identified in a study of blood T cells in healthy people across ages (dated by TCRdb to between 2015 and 2017). Broadly, across the study: In model experiments, template switching captured roughly one uniquely barcoded TCR beta cDNA molecule for every two T cells. Donors were grouped into four age groups: young (average approximately 16 years), middle-aged (roughly 40), aged (about 59) and long-lived (over 80). Using deep sequencing normalized with unique cDNA molecular identifiers, the study measured how TCR beta repertoire diversity changes with age. Two additional independent replicas of 1 million unique cDNA reads from the same blood draw were analyzed for two donors (one aged 18 to 30 and one aged 80 or older). Summary of the overall study and its limitations: Because profiling used bulk unsorted PBMCs, naive and antigen-experienced compartments could not be compared conclusively. The long-lived group showed more naive CD4+ T cells, fewer expanded clones and increased TCR diversity than the aged group, suggesting age selection. Donor CMV infection status was unknown, potentially confounding age-related changes in expanded clonotypes. Observed TCR beta diversity correlated strongly with the percentage of naive T cells measured by flow cytometry. As age increased, observed TCR beta diversity per million T cells dropped in a roughly linear way, and a significant reduction was already evident by age 40. Total diversity estimates from one million sequenced T cells were considered lower bounds and underestimates.

Library construction relied on 5' RACE. The data were produced on an Illumina HiSeq 2500. A second roughly 6 to 12 cycle PCR used a sample-barcoded 5' primer and a J-beta primer mix. A template-switch 5' adaptor carrying 12 random nucleotides introduced a unique molecular identifier onto each TCR beta cDNA molecule. Each sample yielded at least 2.5 million CDR3-containing paired-end reads. First-strand cDNA synthesis was performed from all RNA using the Mint cDNA synthesis kit, with priming by a TRBC-specific oligonucleotide. Following uracil-DNA glycosylase treatment, a first 18-cycle PCR with universal primers M1SS and BC2_uni_R was performed on all cDNA. In the source study's methods: Each sample was normalized by randomly selecting 1 million high-quality reads, each carrying a distinct molecular identifier. Reads sharing molecular identifiers were discarded rather than binned into consensus sequences. MiTCR, run with a Q25 quality threshold and the strictest error-elimination algorithm, handled CDR3 identification, clonotype clustering and error correction. A nonparametric unseen species model using Euler transformation provided a lower-bound estimate of total TCR beta diversity. TCRdb reanalyzed the raw reads on its own, using fastp at Q25 for trimming and MiXCR for clone calling, and kept in-frame beta chains. Under each unique CDR3 protein, matching rows form one entry showing the most common genes and DNA. These V and J calls are TCRdb output, not the study's own analysis. The sample yields roughly 800,000 distinct CDR3 sequences; around 24% were counted once. Around 3% of the sample is held by the ten biggest clonotypes.

Spanning cysteine to phenylalanine, the CDR3 consists of 15 amino acids. This entry keeps only the CDR3 DNA: 45 bases, framed from base 1. Cut back by 0 bases and 2 bases, the V and J ends lie 10 bases apart. Sequences MNHEY (CDR1) and SVGAGI (CDR2) are obtained from the germline V gene. In the case of this clonotype: Its antigen is unknown. Base qualities are not provided; no much larger clone lies one nucleotide away.

Systemically healthy Caucasian individuals from Russia, roughly 40 in total and aged roughly 6 to 95 years, were included as donors. Approximately 9.7 milliliters of peripheral blood were drawn from each donor into EDTA-treated Vacutainer tubes. Ficoll-Paque density-gradient centrifugation was used to isolate PBMCs, with at least 6 million per sample. Trizol reagent was used to extract total RNA from the PBMCs, yielding at least 5.5 micrograms per sample. The percentages of naive CD45RAhigh/CD27high T cells were determined by flow cytometry on a PBMC aliquot from every donor. These data also featured in a second study, about T cells of mothers and their children. From the second report: The donors were nine systemically healthy Caucasian individuals, made up of three mothers and their six children. cDNA synthesis used all of the extracted RNA, with approximately 1.6 ug of RNA in each 15 ul reaction. In the second PCR, the M1S primer introduced both the sample barcodes and 2-4 random nucleotides. Over 8.5 million TCR beta CDR3 reads came from each mother, compared with around 3 million reads from each child. TCR recombination output is similarly shaped by thymic selection in related and unrelated pairs, with a minor effect exerted by inherited differences. Normalized repertoire overlap in related mother-child pairs was always slightly higher than in unrelated mother-child pairs, but the difference was never significant. With a sensitivity of approximately 100 clones per million clonotypes, no persistent microchimeric T cell clones were detected. Deep NGS was used in the study to compare the TCR beta repertoires of mothers and children and to look for features that separate related mother-child pairs from unrelated individuals. Mothers averaged about 40 +/- 4 years of age and children averaged roughly 12 +/- 4 years. After adapter ligation with NEBNext reagents, the libraries were sequenced on Illumina HiSeq 2000 with 100+100 nt paired-end reads. Mother and child libraries were prepared a month apart and sequenced in separate runs to prevent cross-contamination. For each donor, somewhere between 500,000 and 2,000,000 distinct TCR beta clonotypes were identified. Naive TCR beta clonotypes were estimated from low-frequency clonotypes matched to each donor's FACS-determined naive share, without sorting.

Recombination joined TRBV6-5 with TRBJ2-5; too little of a D gene remains to name it. The sequence was obtained from a boy aged 5-17 years in good health. Sequenced: blood. The bases read TGTGCCAGCAGTTACTCATCCTCCGCTCAAGAGACCCAGTACTTC. Translated, it reads CASSYSSSAQETQYF.